This T cell receptor beta chain was obtained from a study of identical twins. Overall study findings and caveats: Models underestimated how often monozygotic twins shared out-of-frame TCR alpha. The study reached conclusions through statistical analysis that was cross-sectional, not following the same donors. Part of the zero-insertion signal could reflect confounding by invariant MAIT and iNKT cells. The study found excess low generation probability among twin-shared out-of-frame alpha sequences.

Trimming left V 5 bases short and J 7 bases short, with 8 bases between. Germline V gene sequence: CDR1 SGHTA, CDR2 FQGNSA. The CDR3 length is 11 residues. TCRdb ran MiXCR on the 5' RACE reads and lists one entry per CDR3 protein. Among a few hundred thousand distinct CDR3 sequences listed, roughly 9.9% were seen once. Comments on this clonotype: Its matching antigen is unknown.

The sample also formed part of further work on yellow fever vaccine responses in identical twins.

The genes are TRBV7-2 and TRBJ2-5, with no clear D. The source is a woman aged 18-35 years in good health. Sequences were obtained from PBMCs. CDR3 protein: CASSPEGTQYF. CDR3 nucleotides: TGTGCCAGCAGCCCCGAAGGGACCCAGTACTTC.